This T cell receptor (beta chain) was identified in a study of siplizumab effects on memory and regulatory T cells. The repertoire was sequenced with immunoSEQ multiplex PCR; TCRdb's copy has only in-frame clones and lacks some. The repertoire holds about 50,000 clones, with roughly 87% as singletons. The germline V gene encodes CDR1 SEHNR and CDR2 FQNEAQ (reference sequence). Trimming shortened V by 4 bases and J by 3 bases, and 16 bases separated the two germline ends. CDR3 length: 15 amino acids. Study-wide points: Where siplizumab was present, mappable alloreactive CD4+ clones averaged approximately 73% Treg-derived, compared with about 25% in controls.

As to this clone: Its target is not known.

The V and J genes are TRBV7-9 and TRBJ2-7, with D perhaps TRBD2 (5 bases). The specimen was naive CD8+ T cells sorted from blood. This clonotype was obtained from a human donor in good health. CDR3 region: CASSSESEVGYEQYF. As DNA, the CDR3 is TGTGCCAGCAGCTCGGAATCGGAGGTCGGCTACGAGCAGTACTTC.